The 26 T cell receptor beta chains presented below share a single source sample, sequenced in a study of cytomegalovirus exposure and HLA in healthy donors (dated by TCRdb to 2016 to 2017). The library was obtained by the immunoSEQ multiplex PCR assay. For the multiplex PCR, a mixture combining 60 forward primers for TCR Vbeta segments and 13 reverse primers for TCR Jbeta segments was used. TCRdb obtained this table from immuneACCESS and retained in-frame rearrangements with V and J assigned. These tables miss some clones; where compared with another copy, unresolved V genes account for less than half of the shortfall, and the remainder is unexplained. In this sample the table shows some 90,000 clones, around four fifths of which occur a single time. The ten largest clones capture under 4% of the sample. Sample: PBMCs. These receptors came from a woman between 40 and 55 years old in good health and CMV-seronegative.

This chain uses TRBV9 with TRBJ2-3; 12 nucleotides align to TRBD2. Germline V lookup: CDR1 SGDLS, CDR2 YYNGEE. J gave up 1 base and V 4 bases, and 4 bases lay outside the gene matches. CDR3 length equals 16 residues. CDR3 nucleotides: TGTGCCAGCAGCTTTGGACTAGCGGGACGCACAGATACGCAGTATTTT. Amino acid sequence: CASSFGLAGRTDTQYF.

This chain links TRBV5-6 with TRBJ2-2; TRBD1 aligns across 7 bases. Per germline, CDR1 SGHDT and CDR2 YYEEEE. The J segment lost 1 base and the V segment lost 2 bases, leaving 2 bases of the junction unmatched. The CDR3 is made up of 15 amino acids. CDR3 bases: TGTGCCAGCAGCTTCCGGGACAGGAACACCGGGGAGCTGTTTTTT. Translating gives CASSFRDRNTGELFF.

This clone was seen only once. V and J are TRBV5-1 and TRBJ2-5; perhaps TRBD1 as D (6 bases). The V and J ends lost 1 base and 1 base respectively, with 11 bases between them. The CDR3 sequence is 15 residues long. Germline loops: CDR1 SGHRS, CDR2 YFSETQ. This CDR3 reads CASSLRGTPQETQYF. Written as DNA, the CDR3 is TGCGCCAGCAGCTTGAGGGGGACCCCCCAAGAGACCCAGTACTTC. Full variable domain (outside the CDR3, taken from reference TRBV5-1 and TRBJ2-5): KAGVTQTPRYLIKTRGQQVTLSCSPISGHRSVSWYQQTPGQGLQFLFEYFSETQRNKGNFPGRFSGRQFSNSRSEMNVSTLELGDSALYLCASSLRGTPQETQYFGPGTRLLVL.

Concerning this clone: The same CDR3 is also encoded by other DNA sequences in this sample. The V call is TRBV9, the J call TRBJ1-1; D gene uncertain. This CDR3 has 15 amino acids. V lost 0 bases, J lost 5 bases, and 14 bases lay in between. CDR1 and CDR2 (germline): SGDLS, YYNGEE. The CDR3 spells CASSVAVGVTTEAFF. The CDR3 nucleotides read TGTGCCAGCAGCGTAGCCGTGGGCGTCACGACTGAAGCTTTCTTT.

J is TRBJ1-3 and V is TRBV4-2, with D maybe TRBD1 (5 bases). Trimming left V 0 bases short and J 0 bases short, with 9 bases between. The CDR3 spans 16 residues. The germline CDR1 and CDR2 sequences are LGHNA and YNFKEQ. As DNA, the CDR3 is TGTGCCAGCAGCCAAGAAAGGGGAAGCTCTGGAAACACCATATATTTT. Its translation is CASSQERGSSGNTIYF.

V gene TRBV19 combines with J gene TRBJ2-7, with a tentative D call TRBD1 (5 bases). Germline V gene sequence: CDR1 LNHDA, CDR2 SQIVND (reference sequence). The CDR3 consists of 13 residues. Trimming cost V 3 bases and J 4 bases, with 10 bases left between them. DNA for the CDR3: TGTGCCAGTAGTATTAGGGCAGGGTACGAGCAGTACTTC. Protein: CASSIRAGYEQYF.

CDR3 nucleotide sequence: TGTGCCAGCAAGGGGGTGGGGGTTACAGATACGCAGTATTTT. It specifies CASKGVGVTDTQYF. This chain links TRBV6-5 with TRBJ2-3, with D possibly matching TRBD1 (6 bases). CDR3 length equals 14 residues. The germline V gene has CDR1 MNHEY and CDR2 SVGAGI. Trimming removed 7 bases from V and 3 bases from J, with 14 bases in between.

V gene TRBV27 combines with J gene TRBJ1-4; 9 nucleotides match TRBD1. The V and J ends lost 4 bases and 6 bases, in that order; junction bases with no gene match: 3. From germline, CDR1 is MNHEY and CDR2 SMNVEV (reference sequence). The CDR3 has 14 amino acids. Here the CDR3 reads CASSYRGRDEKLFF. CDR3 nucleotides: TGTGCCAGCAGTTACAGGGGGCGGGATGAAAAACTGTTTTTT.

The rearrangement links TRBV29-1 to TRBJ2-3; D might be TRBD2 (5 bases). The CDR3 runs 12 residues. CDR1 SQVTM and CDR2 ANQGSEA come from the germline V gene. Trimming removed 7 bases at V and 1 base at J, with 9 bases between. CDR3 in amino acids: CSGEKGTDTQYF. CDR3 nucleotides: TGCAGCGGGGAGAAGGGCACAGATACGCAGTATTTT.

This chain uses TRBV5-1 with TRBJ2-7; D unresolved. Germline loops: CDR1 SGHRS, CDR2 YFSETQ. The CDR3 sequence is 15 residues long. V was shortened by 3 bases and J by 0 bases, with 13 bases between the two germline ends. CDR3 in DNA: TGCGCCAGCAGCTCGTACCGCGCATCCTCCTACGAGCAGTACTTC. As protein: CASSSYRASSYEQYF. The full variable domain, completed using reference TRBV5-1 and TRBJ2-7, is KAGVTQTPRYLIKTRGQQVTLSCSPISGHRSVSWYQQTPGQGLQFLFEYFSETQRNKGNFPGRFSGRQFSNSRSEMNVSTLELGDSALYLCASSSYRASSYEQYFGPGTRLTVT.

This rearrangement joins TRBV7-3 to TRBJ2-1; 8 bases line up with TRBD1. Trimming cost V 2 bases and J 0 bases; bases outside gene matches: 3. The CDR3 spans 16 residues. Per the germline V gene, CDR1 is SGHTA and CDR2 is FQGTGA. The CDR3 loop is CASSLRTGSSYNEQFF. In DNA form, the CDR3 reads TGTGCCAGCAGCTTACGGACAGGGAGCTCCTACAATGAGCAGTTCTTC.

With regard to this clone: One end of the junction does not line up with germline, which may come from a read error. The identical CDR3 is also encoded by other nucleotide sequences in the sample. The CDR3 protein is CASSQGGTRNYNEQFF. CDR3 DNA sequence: TGTGCCAGCAGCCAAGGTGGGACTAGAAACTACAATGAGCAGTTCTTC. This chain joins TRBV4-1 and TRBJ2-1; TRBD2 aligns across 8 bases. There are 16 residues in the CDR3. The germline CDR1 and CDR2 sequences are MGHRA and YSYEKL.

The rearrangement joins TRBV28 to TRBJ2-5; D is perhaps TRBD1 (6 bases). The V and J ends lost 8 bases and 1 base respectively, with 14 bases between them. The CDR3 spans 14 residues. The germline V gene encodes CDR1 MDHEN and CDR2 SYDVKM. The CDR3 protein is CASGNGQLQETQYF. For the CDR3, the DNA is TGTGCCAGCGGAAACGGACAGCTCCAAGAGACCCAGTACTTC.

CDR3 nucleotides: TGCGCCAGCAGTCAATCAACAGTCAGCTCCTACAATGAGCAGTTCTTC. Encoded protein: CASSQSTVSSYNEQFF. The V gene is TRBV23-1, the J gene TRBJ2-1; no clear D. TRBV23-1 counts as an open reading frame of uncertain function. The CDR3 loop spans 16 amino acids. V was cut by 0 bases and J by 0 bases, with 9 bases left in between.

This clone was counted between two and nine times. The chain carries TRBV5-1 and TRBJ1-3; D may be TRBD1 (5 bases). CDR3 length: 16 residues. V was pared by 0 bases and J by 0 bases, with 10 bases between. The V gene's germline CDR1 is SGHRS and CDR2 YFSETQ. The CDR3 DNA reads as TGCGCCAGCAGCTTGGGGGGCAAGATCTCTGGAAACACCATATATTTT. This gives the protein CASSLGGKISGNTIYF.

This clone has just one count. This chain uses TRBV5-1 with TRBJ1-1, with D maybe TRBD1 (5 bases). There are 14 residues in the CDR3. Germline values: CDR1 SGHRS, CDR2 YFSETQ. V lost 0 bases and J 6 bases, leaving 12 bases between the germline ends. The DNA of the CDR3 is TGCGCCAGCAGCTTGGGGGGGGTAGTGGCTGAAGCTTTCTTT. This gives the protein CASSLGGVVAEAFF.

The chain recombines TRBV9 with TRBJ1-2, with a tentative D call TRBD1 (5 bases). Trimming removed 2 bases from V and 5 bases from J, with 10 bases in between. Per germline, CDR1 SGDLS and CDR2 YYNGEE. The CDR3 runs to 13 residues. This CDR3 reads CASSVDGGYGYTF. DNA for the CDR3: TGTGCCAGCAGCGTCGACGGGGGGTATGGCTACACCTTC.

The chain recombines TRBV4-2 with TRBJ1-5; no clear D. The CDR3 is 14 residues long. Germline CDR1 LGHNA, CDR2 YNFKEQ. V lost 1 base and J 5 bases, leaving 9 bases between the germline ends. The CDR3, as DNA: TGTGCCAGCAGCCAAGCCAGTACCGATCAGCCCCAGCATTTT. Translating it yields CASSQASTDQPQHF.

The chain employs TRBV27 and TRBJ2-1; TRBD2 might be the D (6 bases). Deletions cut 3 bases from V and 12 bases from J, with 12 bases between. The length of the CDR3 is 12 residues. Germline CDR1 and CDR2: MNHEY and SMNVEV (reference sequence). CDR3 DNA: TGTGCCAGCAGTTTTGGGACTCAATCGCAGTTCTTC. As protein: CASSFGTQSQFF.

V usage is TRBV27 and J usage is TRBJ2-7, with a tentative D call TRBD1 (6 bases). This CDR3 is built from 13 residues. Trimming removed 2 bases from V and 11 bases from J, with 16 bases in between. Germline CDR1 reads MNHEY; CDR2 reads SMNVEV (reference sequence). CDR3 sequence (DNA): TGTGCCAGCAGTTTAACAACAGGGACACGAAAGTACTTC. Amino acids: CASSLTTGTRKYF.

This clone was recorded only once. The chain uses TRBV28 and TRBJ1-2; D is unresolved. The CDR3 has 13 amino acids. Trimming took off 1 base at V and 7 bases at J, with 10 bases between the two ends. Germline-derived CDR1 and CDR2 are MDHEN and SYDVKM. The CDR3 sequence is CASSLLGQPGYTF. The CDR3, as DNA: TGTGCCAGCAGTTTATTGGGCCAGCCTGGCTACACCTTC.

The rearrangement uses TRBV6-5 and TRBJ1-4; no reliable D call. V was cut by 2 bases and J by 4 bases, with 8 bases left in between. There are 14 residues in the CDR3. In germline, CDR1 is MNHEY, CDR2 SVGAGI. CDR3 DNA sequence: TGTGCCAGCAGTTACGGGCCGGTTAATGAAAAACTGTTTTTT. As protein: CASSYGPVNEKLFF.

This clone has only one observation. V gene TRBV5-4 combines with J gene TRBJ2-2; a weak D match, TRBD2 (6 bases). This CDR3 region has 13 residues. Trimming took 3 bases from V and 6 from J, leaving 9 bases between them. CDR1 and CDR2 (germline): SGHNT, YYREEE (reference sequence). The CDR3 DNA is TGTGCCAGCAGCTGGGGGGTGGCCGGGGAGCTGTTTTTT. Its translation is CASSWGVAGELFF.

CDR3 protein: CASSRDSAQYTF. CDR3 in DNA: TGTGCCAGCAGTCGGGACTCAGCTCAATACACCTTC. The chain combines TRBV6-5 with TRBJ1-2, with D possibly TRBD1 on 5 matching bases. Trimming stripped 5 bases from V and 11 bases from J, with 15 bases between. This CDR3 contains 12 residues. The germline CDR1 and CDR2 sequences are MNHEY and SVGAGI.

The chain links TRBV7-9 to TRBJ1-2; a possible D gene is TRBD1 (6 bases). Germline CDR1 reads SEHNR; CDR2 reads FQNEAQ (reference sequence). The CDR3 length is 16 residues. Trimming removed 3 bases at V and 7 bases at J, with 21 bases between. The CDR3 region is CASSLGGGEVSSGYTF. As DNA, the CDR3 is TGTGCCAGCAGCTTGGGGGGGGGCGAGGTATCGAGTGGCTACACCTTC. Based on the CDR3 plus reference TRBV7-9 and TRBJ1-2, the full variable domain is DTGVSQNPRHKITKRGQNVTFRCDPISEHNRLYWYRQTLGQGPEFLTYFQNEAQLEKSRLLSDRFSAERPKGSFSTLEIQRTEQGDSAMYLCASSLGGGEVSSGYTFGSGTRLTVV.

This chain uses TRBV19 with TRBJ2-2; 8 bases are a match to TRBD1. This CDR3 is 16 amino acids long. V lost 3 bases and J lost 0; bases outside the gene matches: 3. Germline lookup yields CDR1 LNHDA and CDR2 SQIVND (reference sequence). The CDR3 DNA reads TGTGCCAGTAGTATCCCAGGGGGCTCGAACACCGGGGAGCTGTTTTTT. Its translation is CASSIPGGSNTGELFF.